The clone carrying this TCR beta chain was picked up one time. What it binds is not known. The sample is drawn from a study of T cells in narcolepsy. Study-wide findings and caveats: Blood of same and different patients, but not healthy controls, reportedly held recurring autoreactive clonotypes.

Germline loops: CDR1 MNHEY, CDR2 SMNVEV (reference sequence). V gave up 5 bases and J gave up 5 bases, with 15 bases separating them. The CDR3 is 15 residues long. Data came from immunoSEQ multiplex PCR; TCRdb stores just in-frame clones and leaves some out. Of some 30,000 clones in the sample, around 79% were seen once. V gene TRBV27 combines with J gene TRBJ1-4; no clear D. This TCR derives from a human donor with narcolepsy. The sample consisted of CD45RA- memory CD4+ T cells from PBMCs. The CDR3 DNA reads as TGTGCCAGCAGTACTGGGCGGTGGAGAAATGAAAAACTGTTTTTT. Its translation is CASSTGRWRNEKLFF. The full variable domain, rest sourced from reference TRBV27 and TRBJ1-4, is EAQVTQNPRYLITVTGKKLTVTCSQNMNHEYMSWYRQDPGLGLRQIYYSMNVEVTDKGDVPEGYKVSRKEKRNFPLILESPSPNQTSLYFCASSTGRWRNEKLFFGSGTQLSVL.